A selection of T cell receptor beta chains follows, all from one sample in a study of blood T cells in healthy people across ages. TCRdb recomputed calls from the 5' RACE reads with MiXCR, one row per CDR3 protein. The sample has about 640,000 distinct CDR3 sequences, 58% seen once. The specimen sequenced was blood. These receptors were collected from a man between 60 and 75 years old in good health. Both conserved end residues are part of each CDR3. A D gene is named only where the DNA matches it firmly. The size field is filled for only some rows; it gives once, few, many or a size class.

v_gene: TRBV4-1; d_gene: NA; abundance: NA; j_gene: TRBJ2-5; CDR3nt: TGCGCCAGCAGCCAAACGGGGTCGGGTCTAGCCGAGACCCAGTACTTC; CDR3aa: CASSQTGSGLAETQYF
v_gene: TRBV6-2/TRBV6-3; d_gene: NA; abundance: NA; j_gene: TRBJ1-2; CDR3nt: TGTGCCAGCAGCTCCAGGATCAACTATGGCTACACCTTC; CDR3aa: CASSSRINYGYTF
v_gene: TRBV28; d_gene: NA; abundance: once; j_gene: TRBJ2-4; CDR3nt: TGTGCCAGCTCCCGGAACACAAACATTCAGTACTTC; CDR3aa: CASSRNTNIQYF
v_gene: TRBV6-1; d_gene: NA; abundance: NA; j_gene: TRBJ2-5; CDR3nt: TGTGCCAGCCAACACCTTACGGGGAGGGAGACCCAGTACTTC; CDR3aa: CASQHLTGRETQYF
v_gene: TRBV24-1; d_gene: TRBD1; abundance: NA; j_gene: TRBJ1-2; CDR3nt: TGTGCCACCAGTGATTTGGACAGGGGTGGCTACACCTTC; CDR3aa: CATSDLDRGGYTF
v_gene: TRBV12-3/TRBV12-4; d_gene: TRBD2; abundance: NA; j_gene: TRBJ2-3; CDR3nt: TGTGCCAGCAGTTTGGGTTGGGGCGGGAGCCGCACAGATACGCAGTATTTT; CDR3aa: CASSLGWGGSRTDTQYF
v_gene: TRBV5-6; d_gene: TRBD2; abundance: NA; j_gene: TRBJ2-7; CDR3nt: TGTGCCAGCAGCAGCGGGACTAGCGGGCCCTACGAGCAGTACTTC; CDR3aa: CASSSGTSGPYEQYF
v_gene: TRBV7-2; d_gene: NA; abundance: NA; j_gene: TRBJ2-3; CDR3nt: TGTGCCAGCAGCTTAGGGGATGACGGGGGCACAGATACGCAGTATTTT; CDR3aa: CASSLGDDGGTDTQYF
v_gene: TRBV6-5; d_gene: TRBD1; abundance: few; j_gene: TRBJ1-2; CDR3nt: TGTGCCAGCAGTGCCCGGGACAGGGGATATCATGGCTACACCTTC; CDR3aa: CASSARDRGYHGYTF
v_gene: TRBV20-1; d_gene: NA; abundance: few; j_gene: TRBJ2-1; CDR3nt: TGCAGTGCTAGAGGCACAGGGTTAAGGATTATCGATGAGCAGTTCTTC; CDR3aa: CSARGTGLRIIDEQFF
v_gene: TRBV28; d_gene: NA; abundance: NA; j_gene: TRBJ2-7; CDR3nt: TGTGCCAGCAAGTATTCCGGCCCCGAGCAGTACTTC; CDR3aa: CASKYSGPEQYF
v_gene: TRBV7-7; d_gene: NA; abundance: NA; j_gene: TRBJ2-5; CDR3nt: TGTGCCAGCAGCTTAGGCCGAGACAGGGACTCGGGGACCCAGTACTTC; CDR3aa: CASSLGRDRDSGTQYF
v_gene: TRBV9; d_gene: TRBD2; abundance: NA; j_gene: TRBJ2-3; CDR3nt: TGTGCCAGCAGCGTACTAGCGGGGGGGCTAGGCACAGATACGCAGTATTTT; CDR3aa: CASSVLAGGLGTDTQYF
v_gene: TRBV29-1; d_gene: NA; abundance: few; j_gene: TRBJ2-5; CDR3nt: TGCAGCGCCAGCGGACAGATAATCCAAGAGACCCAGTACTTC; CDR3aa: CSASGQIIQETQYF
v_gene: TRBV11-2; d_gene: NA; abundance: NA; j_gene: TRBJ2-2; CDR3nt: TGTGCCAGCAGCTTATTGCTGACGAACACCGGGGAGCTGTTTTTT; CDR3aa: CASSLLLTNTGELFF
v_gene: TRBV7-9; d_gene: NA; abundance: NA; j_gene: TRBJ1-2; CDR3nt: TGTGCCAGCAGCGCGGCCGGGGGTTATGGCTACACCTTC; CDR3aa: CASSAAGGYGYTF
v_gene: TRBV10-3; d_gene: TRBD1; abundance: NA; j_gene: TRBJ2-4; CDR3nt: TGTGCCATCAGCCCGGGACAGGGGGGAACCCCAGCCAAAAACATTCAGTACTTC; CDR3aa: CAISPGQGGTPAKNIQYF
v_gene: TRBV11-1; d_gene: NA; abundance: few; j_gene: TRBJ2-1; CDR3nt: TGTGCCAGCAGCTCCCTAGCGAGCTCGGAGAATGAGCAGTTCTTC; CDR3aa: CASSSLASSENEQFF
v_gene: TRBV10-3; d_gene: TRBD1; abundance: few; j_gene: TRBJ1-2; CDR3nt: TGTGCCATCAGCGCTACGGGACAGAACTATGGCTACACCTTC; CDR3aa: CAISATGQNYGYTF
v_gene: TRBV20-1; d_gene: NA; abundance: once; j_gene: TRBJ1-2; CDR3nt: TGCAGTGCTAGAGATCCTCGAGGAGGGGAGGACTATGGCTACACCTTC; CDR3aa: CSARDPRGGEDYGYTF
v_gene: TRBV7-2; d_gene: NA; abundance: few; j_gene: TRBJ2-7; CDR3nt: TGTGCCAGCAGCCAAGGCATGGGCCTTTCCTACGAGCAGTACTTC; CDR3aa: CASSQGMGLSYEQYF
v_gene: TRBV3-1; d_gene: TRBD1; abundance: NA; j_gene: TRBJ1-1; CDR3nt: TGTGCCAGCAGCCAAGAGATCGGGACAGGGAACACTGAAGCTTTCTTT; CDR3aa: CASSQEIGTGNTEAFF
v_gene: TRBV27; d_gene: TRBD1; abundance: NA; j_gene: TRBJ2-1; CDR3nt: TGTGCCAGCAGTTCGGACAGGACCACCCGAGGGATATACAATGAGCAGTTCTTC; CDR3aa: CASSSDRTTRGIYNEQFF
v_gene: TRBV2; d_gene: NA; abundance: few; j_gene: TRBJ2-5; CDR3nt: TGTGCCAGCAGTGGCAATAACGGGGCTCAAGAGACCCAGTACTTC; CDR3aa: CASSGNNGAQETQYF
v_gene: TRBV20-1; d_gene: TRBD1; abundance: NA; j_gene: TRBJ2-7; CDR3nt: TGCAGTGCCGGGGCGCGGACAGGGCCTTACGAGCAGTACTTC; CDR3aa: CSAGARTGPYEQYF
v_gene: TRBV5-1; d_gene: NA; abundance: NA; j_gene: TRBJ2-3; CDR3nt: TGCGCCAGCAGCCCCACCGCAGGGGCGATTAGCACAGATACGCAGTATTTT; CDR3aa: CASSPTAGAISTDTQYF
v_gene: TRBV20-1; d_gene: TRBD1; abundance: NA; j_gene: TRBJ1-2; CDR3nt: TGCAGTGCTAGAGCGGGGGCGACAGGGGGATACTATGGCTACACCTTC; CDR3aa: CSARAGATGGYYGYTF
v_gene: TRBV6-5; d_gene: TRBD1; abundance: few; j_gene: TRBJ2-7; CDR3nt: TGTGCCAGCAGTCGGGACAGGGCCACAGCCTACGAGCAGTACTTC; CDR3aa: CASSRDRATAYEQYF